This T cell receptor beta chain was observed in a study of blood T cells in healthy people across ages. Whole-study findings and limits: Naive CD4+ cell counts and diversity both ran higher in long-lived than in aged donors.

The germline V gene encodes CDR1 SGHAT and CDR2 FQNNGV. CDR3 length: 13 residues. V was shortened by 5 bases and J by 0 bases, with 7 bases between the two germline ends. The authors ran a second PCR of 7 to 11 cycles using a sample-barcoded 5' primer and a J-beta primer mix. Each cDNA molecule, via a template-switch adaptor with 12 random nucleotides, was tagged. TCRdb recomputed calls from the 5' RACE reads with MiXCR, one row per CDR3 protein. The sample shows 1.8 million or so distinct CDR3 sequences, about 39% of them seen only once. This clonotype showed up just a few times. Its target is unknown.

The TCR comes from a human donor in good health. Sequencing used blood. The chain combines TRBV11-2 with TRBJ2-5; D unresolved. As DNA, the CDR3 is TGTGCCAGCAGCCCCAAGTACCAAGAGACCCAGTACTTC. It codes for CASSPKYQETQYF.